This record concerns one T cell receptor (beta chain) sequence. This CDR3 spans 12 amino acids. The germline V gene has CDR1 MDHEN and CDR2 SYDVKM. Deletions cut 6 bases from V and 3 bases from J, with 9 bases between. In the original analysis: Reference gene primers were amplified, and this amplification served to estimate nucleated cell counts. Assay: immunoSEQ multiplex PCR; the TCRdb copy retains only in-frame clones and omits some. That table is the source of V, J and clone size, and D and trimming were worked out from the DNA. The sample has about 190,000 clones, more than 60% seen once. The data were taken from a study of blood T cell repertoires in COVID-19. Looking at the study overall: Samples came from the United States, Italy and Spain, spanning acute and convalescent COVID-19. Sample material is recorded as cDNA or gDNA derived from T cells, B-cell-depleted T cells, or PBMCs.

The sequence was obtained from a woman between 50 and 59 years old with acute or convalescent COVID-19. Material: peripheral blood. This chain links TRBV28 with TRBJ2-7; D is uncertain. In nucleotides, the CDR3 is TGTGCCAGCAGCTCCACTGTCTACGAGCAGTACTTC. It translates to CASSSTVYEQYF.